Below are 3 T cell receptor beta chains sequenced from a single sample in a study of response to subunit inactivated influenza vaccine. A single record per CDR3 protein comes from TCRdb applying MiXCR to the RT-PCR reads. This sample has 550,000 to 800,000 distinct CDR3 sequences, with approximately 13% found just once. The sequencing here drew on PBMCs from blood, taken less than 15 days before vaccination. Source of these receptors: a man in his fifties or sixties who received an inactivated influenza vaccine.

Many counts were recorded for this clonotype. The rearrangement uses TRBV5-1 and TRBJ1-3, with D tentatively TRBD1 (6 bases). V was trimmed by 4 bases and J by 0 bases, leaving 11 bases between them. Germline V gene sequence: CDR1 SGHRS, CDR2 YFSETQ. CDR3 length: 15 residues. The CDR3 DNA reads as TGCGCCAGCAGCCCAACAGGGTCCTCTGGAAACACCATATATTTT. As protein: CASSPTGSSGNTIYF. Full variable domain (remainder filled in from reference TRBV5-1 and TRBJ1-3): KAGVTQTPRYLIKTRGQQVTLSCSPISGHRSVSWYQQTPGQGLQFLFEYFSETQRNKGNFPGRFSGRQFSNSRSEMNVSTLELGDSALYLCASSPTGSSGNTIYFGEGSWLTVV.

This clonotype was seen only a few times. The chain joins TRBV10-2 to TRBJ1-2; D unclear. Germline CDR1 and CDR2: WSHSY and SAAADI. The V end lost 3 bases, the J end lost 4 bases, and 6 bases lay between the germline ends. The CDR3 is 12 amino acids. The CDR3 is CASSERLYGYTF. In DNA form, the CDR3 reads TGCGCCAGCAGTGAACGCCTCTATGGCTACACCTTC.

The chain is built from TRBV12-3 or TRBV12-4 and TRBJ2-1; 8 nucleotides line up with TRBD2. There are 15 residues in the CDR3. V lost 6 bases, J lost 9 bases, and 13 bases stayed unmatched. DNA of the CDR3: TGTGCCAGCAGCCAACAACCGGGGGGGAGAGCTGAGCAGTTCTTC. This gives the protein CASSQQPGGRAEQFF.